Listed below are T cell receptor beta chains from one sample, sequenced in a study of T-cell memory formation after mild COVID-19. TCRdb recomputed calls from the 5' RACE reads with MiXCR, one row per CDR3 protein. The data hold 550,000 to 700,000 distinct CDR3 sequences, with roughly 18% observed a single time. Sequencing input: PBMCs or a T cell subset sorted from them (not recorded which). These receptors were taken from an adult woman who had mild COVID-19 (a few samples of this study predate the infection). Cell type and time point are not known. Each CDR3 is given with its conserved first and last residue. The D gene is left open where the match is weak. Size values are once, few and many counts, or a class for expanded clones, and some rows have none.

abundance	d_gene	v_gene	j_gene	CDR3nt	CDR3aa
many	TRBD1	TRBV12-3/TRBV12-4	TRBJ2-6	TGTGCCAGCAGTCGGACAGGGGAGGCCGGGGCCAACGTCCTGACTTTC	CASSRTGEAGANVLTF
NA	NA	TRBV6-5	TRBJ1-1	TGTGCCAGCGGGGCAGGGCTCGGCACTGAAGCTTTCTTT	CASGAGLGTEAFF
few	NA	TRBV7-8	TRBJ1-2	TGTGCCAGCAGCCCCAGGGGAGGGTTGGACTATGGCTACACCTTC	CASSPRGGLDYGYTF
few	TRBD2	TRBV5-6	TRBJ2-1	TGTGCCAGCAGCAATTTGCTAGAGCGGGGAGGGGTCAATGAGCAGTTCTTC	CASSNLLERGGVNEQFF
few	NA	TRBV9	TRBJ2-6	TGTGCCAGCAGCCCTGGGCCCACACGGGTCTCTGGGGCCAACGTCCTGACTTTC	CASSPGPTRVSGANVLTF
NA	NA	TRBV4-1	TRBJ1-1	TGCGCCAGCAGCCAAGATGGGTTCGGGAACACTGAAGCTTTCTTT	CASSQDGFGNTEAFF
few	NA	TRBV2	TRBJ1-1	TGTGCCAGCATTCGGACCGCGGACACTGAAGCTTTCTTT	CASIRTADTEAFF
NA	TRBD1	TRBV7-2	TRBJ1-1	TGTGCCAGCAGCTCCCGGGACAGCCAAGGCGCTGAAGCTTTCTTT	CASSSRDSQGAEAFF
NA	NA	TRBV30	TRBJ1-5	TGTGCCTGGAGTCAGGGCGTTATCAATCAGCCCCAGCATTTT	CAWSQGVINQPQHF
few	NA	TRBV12-3/TRBV12-4	TRBJ1-1	TGTGCCAGCAGCTCTAGACAGCCCATGGCTTTCTTT	CASSSRQPMAFF
few	NA	TRBV24-1	TRBJ2-5	TGTGCCACCGCTGATGGGGAGACCCAGTACTTC	CATADGETQYF
once	TRBD1	TRBV5-6	TRBJ1-2	TGTGCCAGCAGCTCATACAGGGGGCAAGCTCCCCGTTATGGCTACACCTTC	CASSSYRGQAPRYGYTF
few	TRBD2	TRBV4-2	TRBJ2-5	TGTGCCAGCAGCCCCGAGCACGGCAGCGGGAGGGGGATCGCGGAGACCCAGTACTTC	CASSPEHGSGRGIAETQYF
few	TRBD1	TRBV7-2	TRBJ1-1	TGTGCCAGCAGCTTACCAGGGGGCATAGACGCTTTCTTT	CASSLPGGIDAFF
few	NA	TRBV4-2	TRBJ1-1	TGTGCCAGCAGCCCACTATCTACCGTAGATCAACTCTTT	CASSPLSTVDQLF
NA	NA	TRBV7-2	TRBJ2-4	TGTGCCAGCAGCTTAGCTGGGGTAGCCAAAAACATTCAGTACTTC	CASSLAGVAKNIQYF
NA	NA	TRBV11-2	TRBJ2-3	TGTGCCAGCAGCTTATCAGGACCGGGTGCCACAGATACGCAGTATTTT	CASSLSGPGATDTQYF
NA	NA	TRBV7-2	TRBJ2-3	TGTGCCAGCAGCCTCCGGCTTACAGCGGTTACAGATACGCAGTATTTT	CASSLRLTAVTDTQYF
NA	NA	TRBV29-1	TRBJ2-1	TGCAGCGTTGAAGATTGGGATGGCCGGGCTTACGAGCAGTTCTTC	CSVEDWDGRAYEQFF
NA	NA	TRBV6-2/TRBV6-3	TRBJ2-7	TGTGCCAGCAGTTGGGACCGCGAAGCCTACGAGCAGTACTTC	CASSWDREAYEQYF